These 31 T cell receptor beta chains share one sample of origin, sequenced in a study of glioma-infiltrating T cells. Using RNA template, CDR3s of TCR alpha and beta were amplified with iRepertoire arm-PCR. MiXCR, run by TCRdb on the multiplex PCR reads, gives a single entry per CDR3 protein. The sample lists some 10,000 distinct CDR3 sequences, under 65% occurring once. Sequencing was done on a sample of glioma tissue, nonneoplastic brain tissue, or PBMCs (not recorded which). These receptors were collected from a human donor with low-grade glioma or glioblastoma, undergoing nonglioma brain surgery, or in good health (not recorded which).

A word on this clonotype: The conserved final phenylalanine or tryptophan is absent from the CDR3, which likely points to a read error. The gene calls are TRBV4-2 and TRBJ2-7, with a tentative D call TRBD2 (5 bases). The CDR3 runs 15 residues. Trimming shortened V by 0 bases and J by 0 bases, and 9 bases separated the two germline ends. Germline V CDR1 and CDR2: LGHNA, YNFKEQ. CDR3 sequence (DNA): TGTGCCAGCAGCCAAGATTCGGGGTTCTCCTACGAGCAGTACTCC. It codes for CASSQDSGFSYEQYS.

V usage is TRBV7-9 and J usage is TRBJ1-5, with TRBD1 as a possible D gene (5 bases). The ends were cut back, 4 bases at V and 6 bases at J, with 10 bases in the middle. The CDR3 has 13 amino acids. Germline CDR1 is SEHNR and CDR2 is FQNEAQ (reference sequence). Here the CDR3 reads CASSWDLAQPQHF. The CDR3 DNA reads as TGTGCCAGCAGCTGGGACCTGGCTCAGCCCCAGCATTTT.

About this clonotype itself: Relative to the germline gene, one junction end is altered; a read error may explain this. J is TRBJ2-4 and V is TRBV2, with a possible D match to TRBD1 (5 bases). This CDR3 region has 14 residues. CDR1 and CDR2 (germline): SNHLY, FYNNEI. The CDR3 is CANSEGAPRNIQYF. In DNA form, the CDR3 reads TGTGCCAACAGTGAAGGGGCCCCCCGAAACATTCAGTACTTC.

This clonotype was counted a single time. An end of the junction differs from the germline gene, which may be a read error. The chain couples TRBV27 to TRBJ2-5, with unresolved D. The germline gives CDR1 MNHEY, CDR2 SMNVEV (reference sequence). The CDR3 length is 13 residues. CDR3 residues: CANSWSPQETQYF. CDR3 in DNA: TGTGCCAACAGTTGGTCTCCCCAAGAGACCCAGTACTTC.

This clonotype was detected many times. Written as DNA, the CDR3 is TGTGCCAGCAGCCTTGAAGCGGGAGGGGCATCCTACAATGAGCAGTTCTTC. Translated: CASSLEAGGASYNEQFF. The chain is built from TRBV7-9 and TRBJ2-1; 10 bases align to TRBD2. After removal of 5 bases from V and 1 base from J, the junction contained 8 bases not matched to a gene. Germline lookup yields CDR1 SEHNR and CDR2 FQNEAQ (reference sequence). The CDR3 totals 17 residues. Drawing the rest from reference TRBV7-9 and TRBJ2-1, the complete variable domain is DTGVSQNPRHKITKRGQNVTFRCDPISEHNRLYWYRQTLGQGPEFLTYFQNEAQLEKSRLLSDRFSAERPKGSFSTLEIQRTEQGDSAMYLCASSLEAGGASYNEQFFGPGTRLTVL.

This clonotype is labeled medium-sized (0.01 to 0.1%). The genes are TRBV6-1 and TRBJ1-2; TRBD1 might be the D (5 bases). Germline CDR1 and CDR2: MNHNS and SASEGT. The CDR3 runs to 11 residues. The V end lost 6 bases, the J end lost 5 bases, and 7 bases lay between the germline ends. The CDR3 bases are TGTGCCAGCAGAGGGGAGTATGGCTACACCTTC. This encodes CASRGEYGYTF.

Points on this clonotype: This sequence may be a read error, since a much larger clone differs from it by one base. The gene calls are TRBV20-1 and TRBJ1-2; no reliable D call. CDR3 length: 11 residues. Looked up from germline, CDR1 is DFQATT and CDR2 is SNEGSKA (reference sequence). The CDR3 sequence: CSVEIGYGYTF. The CDR3 coding sequence is TGCAGCGTTGAAATTGGATATGGCTACACCTTC.

As concerns this clonotype: A much more abundant neighbour one base away suggests this may be a read error. This sequence joins TRBV12-3 or TRBV12-4 and TRBJ2-7; 13 nucleotides agree with TRBD2. The CDR3 length is 18 residues. The CDR3: CASSLEGGLAGASYEHYF. The DNA of the CDR3 is TGTGCCAGCAGTTTAGAGGGAGGACTAGCGGGAGCGTCCTACGAGCATTACTTC.

The CDR3 loop reads CASSRYSWTRFTDTQYF. In DNA form, the CDR3 reads TGTGCCAGCAGTCGGTATTCCTGGACACGGTTCACAGATACGCAGTATTTT. The V gene is TRBV28, the J gene TRBJ2-3; tentatively, D is TRBD1 (5 bases). The CDR3 runs 17 residues. V was clipped by 5 bases and J by 2 bases, with 20 bases between them. The germline V gene encodes CDR1 MDHEN and CDR2 SYDVKM.

This clonotype counts as medium-sized (0.01 to 0.1%). The chain carries TRBV2 and TRBJ2-5; possible D gene TRBD2, 5 bases. The V end lost 8 bases, the J end lost 2 bases, and 9 bases lay between the germline ends. This CDR3 comprises 12 residues. Per the germline V gene, CDR1 is SNHLY and CDR2 is FYNNEI. Here the CDR3 reads CASGLTQETQYF. DNA for the CDR3: TGTGCCAGCGGACTGACTCAAGAGACCCAGTACTTC.

Note on this clonotype: The CDR3 does not end in the conserved phenylalanine or tryptophan, so this is likely a read error. The rearrangement links TRBV19 to TRBJ2-2, with D perhaps matching TRBD2 (5 bases). Between the trimmed V and J ends, which lost 5 bases and 3 bases, there was a span of 16 bases. Germline assignment: CDR1 LNHDA and CDR2 SQIVND (reference sequence). The CDR3 has 16 amino acids. This CDR3 is CASSSWRNPYTGELFL. CDR3 sequence (DNA): TGTGCCAGTAGTTCCTGGAGGAACCCGTACACCGGGGAGCTGTTTTTG.

As regards this clonotype: The junction shows a germline mismatch at one end, possibly a read error. This chain uses TRBV20-1 with TRBJ2-7; D might be TRBD1 or TRBD2, each matching 5 bases. Per the germline V gene, CDR1 is DFQATT and CDR2 is SNEGSKA (reference sequence). The length of the CDR3 is 16 residues. CDR3 coding DNA: TGCGGTGCTAGAGATCTCATTGGGACGAGCTCCTACGAGCAGTACTTC. This codes for CGARDLIGTSSYEQYF.

This clonotype is medium-sized in the sample. This sequence joins TRBV20-1 and TRBJ2-4; D could derive from TRBD1 or TRBD2 (5 bases each). V was cut by 1 base and J by 8 bases, with 18 bases left in between. Germline lookup yields CDR1 DFQATT and CDR2 SNEGSKA (reference sequence). The CDR3 has 15 amino acids. CDR3 sequence reads: CSARATGTNGDIQYF. The CDR3 DNA is TGCAGTGCTAGAGCTACCGGGACGAACGGAGACATTCAGTACTTC.

This clonotype was detected once. Without the conserved terminal phenylalanine or tryptophan, this CDR3 likely stems from a read error. The DNA is omitted, as the CDR3 cannot be located on it reliably, and the CDR3 follows TCRdb's listing. The rearrangement links TRBV28 to TRBJ1-1. The CDR3 spans 16 residues, counting both ends. Germline V gives CDR1 MDHEN, CDR2 SYDVKM. The CDR3 loop is CASSSTARLMNTKDFY.

Turning to this clonotype: Given a much more abundant clone one base away, this may be a read error. V is TRBV7-9 and J is TRBJ2-1; D is possibly TRBD1 or TRBD2 (6 bases each). The germline gives CDR1 SEHNR, CDR2 FQNEAQ (reference sequence). The CDR3 covers 20 residues. Deletions cut 5 bases from V and 0 bases from J, with 26 bases between. The CDR3 region is CASSGEGISGALSSYNEQFF. The CDR3 DNA reads as TGTGCCAGCAGCGGAGAGGGGATATCGGGGGCCCTGAGCTCCTACAATGAGCAGTTCTTC.

Of note for this clonotype: At one boundary the junction diverges from the germline segment, which might be a read error. The gene calls are TRBV7-9 and TRBJ2-1; possibly TRBD2 for D (5 bases). There are 15 residues in the CDR3. The germline V gene has CDR1 SEHNR and CDR2 FQNEAQ (reference sequence). CDR3 DNA sequence: TGTGCCAGCAGCTTAGCGAGAGGACTTATGGATGAACAGTTCTTC. Protein: CASSLARGLMDEQFF.

This clonotype showed up many times. A single base separates this from a much larger clone, so it may be a read error. The rearrangement uses TRBV5-1 and TRBJ2-7, with 11 bases identical to TRBD2. The CDR3 totals 15 residues. Germline V gene data show CDR1 as SGHRS and CDR2 as YFSETQ. CDR3 nucleotides: TGCGCCAGCAGCTCGGGACTAGCGGATTCCTACGGGCAGTACTTC. This encodes CASSSGLADSYGQYF.

V is TRBV28 and J is TRBJ1-4; D unclear. The CDR3 length is 14 residues. Trimming left V 9 bases short and J 3 bases short, with 14 bases between. Germline V gives CDR1 MDHEN, CDR2 SYDVKM. CDR3 amino acids: CASLSGASNEKLFF. CDR3 nucleotide sequence: TGTGCCAGTTTATCGGGCGCATCTAATGAAAAACTGTTTTTT.

The rearrangement joins TRBV27 to TRBJ1-4; D remains ambiguous. CDR1 and CDR2 from the germline V gene are MNHEY and SMNVEV (reference sequence). The CDR3 totals 13 residues. V was pared by 6 bases and J by 5 bases, with 10 bases between. CDR3 sequence reads: CASRPDANEKLFF. The DNA of the CDR3 is TGTGCCAGCAGGCCGGATGCAAATGAAAAACTGTTTTTT.

With respect to this clonotype: The germline gene is not matched at one end of the junction; a read error may be the cause. This chain joins TRBV2 and TRBJ1-6; the D is unclear. Germline V gene sequence: CDR1 SNHLY, CDR2 FYNNEI. The CDR3 loop spans 14 amino acids. CDR3 sequence reads: CASSEVSYNSPLNF. The DNA for the CDR3 is TGTGCCAGCAGTGAAGTCTCCTATAATTCACCCCTCAACTTT. The variable domain in full, completed from reference TRBV2 and TRBJ1-6, reads EPEVTQTPSHQVTQMGQEVILRCVPISNHLYFYWYRQILGQKVEFLVSFYNNEISEKSEIFDDQFSVERPDGSNFTLKIRSTKLEDSAMYFCASSEVSYNSPLNFGNGTRLTVT.

The rearrangement links TRBV5-6 to TRBJ2-5; a weak D match, TRBD2 (6 bases). Trimming removed 0 bases from V and 5 bases from J, with 17 bases in between. Looked up from germline, CDR1 is SGHDT and CDR2 is YYEEEE. This CDR3 region has 16 residues. CDR3 DNA: TGTGCCAGCAGCTTGGCAGCGGGCACGCCCACGGAGACCCAGTACTTC. Translation: CASSLAAGTPTETQYF.

By sample fraction, this clonotype is medium-sized. This CDR3 is CSWAQFGGAYEQYF. For the CDR3, the DNA is TGCAGTTGGGCGCAATTTGGCGGGGCCTACGAGCAGTACTTC. The chain employs TRBV20-1 and TRBJ2-7, with a possible D match to TRBD2 (6 bases). In germline, CDR1 is DFQATT, CDR2 SNEGSKA (reference sequence). CDR3 length: 14 residues. The ends were cut back, 8 bases at V and 2 bases at J, with 19 bases in the middle.

The chain uses TRBV6-2 or TRBV6-3 and TRBJ2-7, with D tentatively TRBD2 (6 bases). Germline CDR1 and CDR2: MNHEY and SVGEGT. V lost 2 bases and J 9 bases, leaving 11 bases between the germline ends. CDR3 size: 12 residues. In nucleotides, the CDR3 is TGTGCCAGCAGTTACGCTGACGGGAGGCAGTACTTC. This sequence encodes CASSYADGRQYF.

A note on this clonotype: A read error may produce the germline difference seen at one junction end. The chain joins TRBV28 to TRBJ2-2, with a possible D match to TRBD2 (6 bases). Germline lookup yields CDR1 MDHEN and CDR2 SYDVKM. There are 17 residues in the CDR3. CDR3 loop: CASSLWVLEANTGGLFF. The CDR3 coding sequence is TGTGCCAGCAGTTTATGGGTACTAGAGGCGAACACCGGGGGGCTGTTTTTT.

V is TRBV20-1 and J is TRBJ2-5, with 12 bases identical to TRBD2. The CDR3 is made up of 14 amino acids. The germline V gene encodes CDR1 DFQATT and CDR2 SNEGSKA (reference sequence). The CDR3 loop reads CSVTSGRQGETQYF. CDR3 DNA: TGCAGCGTGACTAGCGGGAGACAAGGGGAGACCCAGTACTTC.

About this clonotype: This may be a read error, as it is one base from a much larger clone. The J gene is TRBJ2-3, the V gene TRBV9; TRBD1 matches 7 bases. Germline trimming cut 4 bases from V and 1 base from J; bases unmatched to any gene: 6. This CDR3 comprises 15 residues. The germline V gene encodes CDR1 SGDLS and CDR2 YYNGEE. CDR3 coding DNA: TGTGCCAGCAGCACCACCGGACAGGGCACAGATACGCAGTATTTT. Its protein is CASSTTGQGTDTQYF. Combining the CDR3 with reference TRBV9 and TRBJ2-3 gives the whole variable domain DSGVTQTPKHLITATGQRVTLRCSPRSGDLSVYWYQQSLDQGLQFLIQYYNGEERAKGNILERFSAQQFPDLHSELNLSSLELGDSALYFCASSTTGQGTDTQYFGPGTRLTVL.

The chain couples TRBV6-1 to TRBJ1-5; 7 bases fit TRBD1. The CDR3 has 16 residues. Germline values: CDR1 MNHNS, CDR2 SASEGT. V dropped 5 bases and J dropped 5; count of bases not matched to a gene: 12. CDR3 DNA sequence: TGTGCCAGCAGTCCATCCGGACAGGCAACATATCAGCCCCAGCATTTT. This codes for CASSPSGQATYQPQHF.

This clonotype has at least ten counts. The genes are TRBV14 and TRBJ2-6; D gene uncertain. Germline V gene data show CDR1 as SGHDN and CDR2 as FVKESK. The CDR3 spans 14 residues. Trimming removed 7 bases from V and 0 bases from J, with 7 bases in between. CDR3 in DNA: TGTGCCAGCACCGACGGCTCTGGGGCCAACGTCCTGACTTTC. It translates to CASTDGSGANVLTF.

As to this clonotype: Germline is not matched at one junction end, which may reflect a read error. The rearrangement uses TRBV2 and TRBJ1-2, with D hard to call. Germline values: CDR1 SNHLY, CDR2 FYNNEI. The CDR3 contains 13 residues. CDR3 bases: TGTGCCAGCAGTGATAGTCCGGACTATGGCTACGCCTTC. Amino acid sequence: CASSDSPDYGYAF.

This clonotype is labeled as medium-sized. This chain uses TRBV14 with TRBJ2-3; D possibly corresponds to TRBD2 (5 bases). The CDR3 consists of 13 residues. Trimming left V 4 bases short and J 2 bases short, with 7 bases between. Germline V gives CDR1 SGHDN, CDR2 FVKESK. The CDR3 DNA follows: TGTGCCAGCAGCCGGACTTTCACAGATACGCAGTATTTT. This sequence encodes CASSRTFTDTQYF. Variable domain in full (rest from reference TRBV14 and TRBJ2-3): EAGVTQFPSHSVIEKGQTVTLRCDPISGHDNLYWYRRVMGKEIKFLLHFVKESKQDESGMPNNRFLAERTGGTYSTLKVQPAELEDSGVYFCASSRTFTDTQYFGPGTRLTVL.

This clonotype is judged medium-sized. The chain has TRBV28 and TRBJ2-6; no clear D. Germline V gives CDR1 MDHEN, CDR2 SYDVKM. This CDR3 has 15 residues. V was pared by 6 bases and J by 0 bases, with 9 bases between. The CDR3 protein is CASSPDSSGANVLTF. CDR3 nucleotide sequence: TGTGCCAGCAGCCCGGATTCCTCTGGGGCCAACGTCCTGACTTTC. The full variable domain, with the rest looked up from reference TRBV28 and TRBJ2-6, is DVKVTQSSRYLVKRTGEKVFLECVQDMDHENMFWYRQDPGLGLRLIYFSYDVKMKEKGDIPEGYSVSREKKERFSLILESASTNQTSMYLCASSPDSSGANVLTFGAGSRLTVL.